The 30 T cell receptor beta chains given below trace back to one sample, sequenced in a study of T cells in Graves' hyperthyroidism and ophthalmopathy. TCR beta CDR3 regions were amplified from RNA. The HTBI set primed first-round TCR CDR3 RT-PCR. Each CDR3 protein is one row after TCRdb ran MiXCR on the multiplex PCR reads. The sample records 360,000 or so distinct CDR3 sequences, approximately 16% being singletons. Material: blood. These receptors all come from a woman aged 55-70 years with Graves' ophthalmopathy.

The V call is TRBV24-1, the J call TRBJ2-3; D not resolved. Deletions cut 4 bases from V and 9 bases from J, with 7 bases between. The CDR3 is 11 amino acids. Germline assignment: CDR1 KGHDR and CDR2 SFDVKD. CDR3 sequence reads: CATSDSQTQYF. The CDR3 DNA is TGTGCCACCAGTGACTCCCAAACGCAGTATTTT.

Many counts were recorded for this clonotype. The chain employs TRBV12-3 or TRBV12-4 and TRBJ2-2, with TRBD1 as a possible D gene (6 bases). V dropped 7 bases and J dropped 4 bases, with 16 bases sitting between them. The CDR3 is made up of 15 amino acids. For the CDR3, the DNA is TGTGCCAGCACTCCCTCGGACAGCCTCACCGGGGAGCTGTTTTTT. Encoded protein: CASTPSDSLTGELFF.

This clonotype was detected a few times. This chain links TRBV5-1 with TRBJ2-4; D possibly corresponds to TRBD1 (5 bases). V lost 0 bases, J lost 6 bases, and 16 bases lay in between. The CDR3 length is 16 residues. Germline lookup yields CDR1 SGHRS and CDR2 YFSETQ. CDR3 sequence (DNA): TGCGCCAGCAGCTTGGCCATCAGGATTAGGGGAAACATTCAGTACTTC. This translates into CASSLAIRIRGNIQYF. Combining the CDR3 with reference TRBV5-1 and TRBJ2-4 gives the whole variable domain KAGVTQTPRYLIKTRGQQVTLSCSPISGHRSVSWYQQTPGQGLQFLFEYFSETQRNKGNFPGRFSGRQFSNSRSEMNVSTLELGDSALYLCASSLAIRIRGNIQYFGAGTRLSVL.

This clonotype was detected many times. The chain carries TRBV28 and TRBJ1-1; 9 bases align to TRBD1. The CDR3 is 16 amino acids. CDR1 and CDR2 from the germline V gene are MDHEN and SYDVKM. With 7 bases clipped from V and 4 bases from J, the junction kept 13 bases outside the gene matches. The DNA for the CDR3 is TGTGCCAGCACCGTCCCGGGACAGGGTTCGGGCACTGAAGCTTTCTTT. It specifies CASTVPGQGSGTEAFF.

The table lists this clonotype with a few counts. The chain recombines TRBV18 with TRBJ1-2; D gene ambiguous. The CDR3 runs to 14 residues. Trimming shortened V by 3 bases and J by 8 bases, and 16 bases separated the two germline ends. CDR1 and CDR2 from the germline V gene are KGHSH and LQKENI. In DNA form, the CDR3 reads TGTGCCAGCTCACCGTTATCAGCCCCGGAGGGCTACACCTTC. As protein: CASSPLSAPEGYTF.

The chain joins TRBV12-3 or TRBV12-4 to TRBJ1-4; maybe TRBD1 (5 bases). The CDR3 loop spans 12 amino acids. Trimming cost V 7 bases and J 7 bases, with 10 bases left between them. The CDR3 loop reads CASTLRGEKLFF. The CDR3 nucleotides read TGTGCCAGCACCCTGAGGGGTGAAAAACTGTTTTTT.

The chain has TRBV20-1 and TRBJ1-2; no clear D. This CDR3 spans 15 amino acids. Germline V gives CDR1 DFQATT, CDR2 SNEGSKA (reference sequence). Trimming shortened V by 0 bases and J by 2 bases, and 13 bases separated the two germline ends. CDR3 DNA sequence: TGCAGTGCTAGAGAGTCCCAGATCACCAACTATGGCTACACCTTC. It translates to CSARESQITNYGYTF.

The rearrangement uses TRBV5-1 and TRBJ2-2; no definite D call. Germline CDR1 reads SGHRS; CDR2 reads YFSETQ. The V end lost 2 bases, the J end lost 1 base, and 9 bases lay between the germline ends. The CDR3 runs 15 residues. The CDR3 DNA reads as TGCGCCAGCAGCTTTAATGGACGGAACACCGGGGAGCTGTTTTTT. This codes for CASSFNGRNTGELFF. Using reference TRBV5-1 and TRBJ2-2 for the parts outside the CDR3, the full variable domain is KAGVTQTPRYLIKTRGQQVTLSCSPISGHRSVSWYQQTPGQGLQFLFEYFSETQRNKGNFPGRFSGRQFSNSRSEMNVSTLELGDSALYLCASSFNGRNTGELFFGEGSRLTVL.

Regarding this clonotype: With a much larger clone just one base away, this may be a read error. This sequence joins TRBV28 and TRBJ2-5, with D perhaps assigned TRBD1 or TRBD2 (5 bases each). The germline gives CDR1 MDHEN, CDR2 SYDVKM. The CDR3 contains 13 residues. CDR3 DNA sequence: TGTGCCTGCAGTTTAGGGACGGAAGAGACCCAGTACTTC. Protein: CACSLGTEETQYF.

The gene calls are TRBV4-1 and TRBJ2-5; 7 positions match TRBD2. This CDR3 spans 16 amino acids. The trim removed 3 bases at V and 3 bases at J, leaving 10 bases unmatched. Germline CDR1 MGHRA, CDR2 YSYEKL. The DNA of the CDR3 is TGCGCCAGCAGCCAGGGGACTACTGTTGGTGAAGAGACCCAGTACTTC. Amino acids: CASSQGTTVGEETQYF.

This clonotype was recorded at least ten times. This rearrangement joins TRBV11-2 to TRBJ2-3, with unresolved D. Germline CDR1 SGHAT, CDR2 FQNNGV. V lost 0 bases to trimming and J lost 2 bases, with 18 bases between them. This CDR3 is 18 amino acids long. CDR3 nucleotide sequence: TGTGCCAGCAGCTTAGATCATTGGAATCAGAATCCCACAGATACGCAGTATTTT. This codes for CASSLDHWNQNPTDTQYF.

This clonotype was seen ten or more times. This chain links TRBV28 with TRBJ2-3; D gene uncertain. Germline V lookup: CDR1 MDHEN, CDR2 SYDVKM. The V gene lost 3 bases and the J gene lost 5 bases, with 15 bases spanning the gap. CDR3 size: 15 residues. CDR3 sequence: CASSFPGSTGDTQYF. The CDR3 coding sequence is TGTGCCAGCAGTTTCCCTGGGTCGACTGGAGATACGCAGTATTTT.

Worth noting for this clonotype: A much larger clone lies one base from this, so it may be a read error. The V and J genes are TRBV11-2 and TRBJ2-3; 9 positions agree with TRBD2. The germline V gene encodes CDR1 SGHAT and CDR2 FQNNGV. The CDR3 sequence is 17 residues long. V was pared by 0 bases and J by 2 bases, with 6 bases of the junction left unmatched. CDR3 loop: CASSLEPGLANTDTQYF. The CDR3 DNA sequence: TGTGCCAGCAGCTTAGAGCCCGGACTAGCGAACACAGATACGCAGTATTTT.

This clonotype showed up just once. The chain combines TRBV6-1 with TRBJ1-1, with 9 nucleotides matching TRBD1. The CDR3 covers 16 residues. The germline CDR1 and CDR2 sequences are MNHNS and SASEGT. The J segment lost 3 bases and the V segment lost 0 bases, leaving 5 bases of the junction unmatched. CDR3 nucleotides: TGTGCCAGCAGTGAAGCGTGGACAGGGGCGGACACTGAAGCTTTCTTT. This sequence encodes CASSEAWTGADTEAFF.

The J gene is TRBJ1-6, the V gene TRBV27, with 7 bases that match TRBD1. CDR3 length: 14 residues. Germline-derived CDR1 and CDR2 are MNHEY and SMNVEV (reference sequence). V was pared by 6 bases and J by 5 bases, with 4 bases of the junction left unmatched. The CDR3 region has the DNA TGTGCCAGCAGCCGGACAGGAAATAATTCACCCCTCCACTTT. Its protein product is CASSRTGNNSPLHF.

This clonotype was observed a handful of times. The J gene is TRBJ2-6, the V gene TRBV30; tentative D call: TRBD1 (5 bases). The V gene lost 4 bases and the J gene lost 0 bases, with 16 bases spanning the gap. CDR3 length equals 17 residues. Germline lookup yields CDR1 GTSNPN and CDR2 SVGIG (reference sequence). The DNA for the CDR3 is TGTGCCTGGAATCATGAAGGGGAAGGCTCTGGGGCCAACGTCCTGACTTTC. Protein product: CAWNHEGEGSGANVLTF. Variable domain in full (rest from reference TRBV30 and TRBJ2-6): SQTIHQWPATLVQPVGSPLSLECTVEGTSNPNLYWYRQAAGRGLQLLFYSVGIGQISSEVPQNLSASRPQDRQFILSSKKLLLSDSGFYLCAWNHEGEGSGANVLTFGAGSRLTVL.

This clonotype was seen at least ten times. The V and J genes are TRBV2 and TRBJ2-2; D may match TRBD1 or TRBD2 (5 bases each). Trimming stripped 6 bases from V and 0 bases from J, with 11 bases between. There are 15 residues in the CDR3. CDR1 and CDR2 from the germline V gene are SNHLY and FYNNEI. For the CDR3, the DNA is TGTGCCAGCAGGCCCGGGACGGCGAACACCGGGGAGCTGTTTTTT. It encodes CASRPGTANTGELFF.

At least ten counts were recorded for this clonotype. The rearrangement joins TRBV2 to TRBJ2-1, with D maybe TRBD2 (6 bases). Germline CDR1 is SNHLY and CDR2 is FYNNEI. This CDR3 has 17 amino acids. V was cut by 6 bases and J by 4 bases, with 22 bases left in between. For the CDR3, the DNA is TGTGCCAGCAGGCCTCAAGGCGGGGCGGCTGCTTACAATGAGCAGTTCTTC. This gives the protein CASRPQGGAAAYNEQFF. Together with reference TRBV2 and TRBJ2-1, the CDR3 gives the full variable domain: EPEVTQTPSHQVTQMGQEVILRCVPISNHLYFYWYRQILGQKVEFLVSFYNNEISEKSEIFDDQFSVERPDGSNFTLKIRSTKLEDSAMYFCASRPQGGAAAYNEQFFGPGTRLTVL.

In regard to this clonotype: This could be a read error, since a much larger clone is one nucleotide away. V usage is TRBV12-5 and J usage is TRBJ2-1; 11 bases match TRBD2. Germline CDR1 reads LGHNT; CDR2 reads FRNRAP. The CDR3 has 15 residues. The V segment lost 6 bases and the J segment 9 bases; nucleotides outside the gene matches: 10. DNA for the CDR3: TGTGCTAGTGGGACCAACCTAGCGGGAGGCAGTGAGCAGTTCTTC. This gives the protein CASGTNLAGGSEQFF. Drawing the rest from reference TRBV12-5 and TRBJ2-1, the complete variable domain is DARVTQTPRHKVTEMGQEVTMRCQPILGHNTVFWYRQTMMQGLELLAYFRNRAPLDDSGMPKDRFSAEMPDATLATLKIQPSEPRDSAVYFCASGTNLAGGSEQFFGPGTRLTVL.

Ten or more counts support this clonotype. The rearrangement uses TRBV18 and TRBJ2-7, with 9 positions matching TRBD1. The CDR3 is 14 residues long. V dropped 3 bases and J dropped 2; count of bases not matched to a gene: 2. From germline, CDR1 is KGHSH and CDR2 LQKENI. The CDR3 DNA follows: TGTGCCAGCTCACCCGACAGGGGGACCTACGAGCAGTACTTC. Protein sequence: CASSPDRGTYEQYF. Full variable domain (rest looked up from reference TRBV18 and TRBJ2-7): NAGVMQNPRHLVRRRGQEARLRCSPMKGHSHVYWYRQLPEEGLKFMVYLQKENIIDESGMPKERFSAEFPKEGPSILRIQQVVRGDSAAYFCASSPDRGTYEQYFGPGTRLTVT.

This clonotype appeared a few times. The V call is TRBV6-1, the J call TRBJ2-6; possible D gene TRBD2, 6 bases. V shed 2 bases and J shed 0 bases, with 8 bases lying between them. Germline-derived CDR1 and CDR2 are MNHNS and SASEGT. The length of the CDR3 is 16 residues. CDR3 nucleotides: TGTGCCAGCAGTGAAATGGGGGGCTCTGGGGCCAACGTCCTGACTTTC. It codes for CASSEMGGSGANVLTF.

This clonotype was seen ten or more times. V is TRBV3-1 and J is TRBJ2-1; D uncertain. The CDR3 totals 12 residues. Germline V gives CDR1 LGHDT, CDR2 YNNKEL (reference sequence). The V end was cut by 2 bases, the J end by 9 bases, with 8 bases between. DNA of the CDR3: TGTGCCAGCAGCCAACAGGTGGCTGAGCAGTTCTTC. Translation gives CASSQQVAEQFF.

The rearrangement joins TRBV28 to TRBJ2-3; no clear D gene. Trimming took off 4 bases at V and 4 bases at J, with 3 bases between the two ends. The germline CDR1 and CDR2 sequences are MDHEN and SYDVKM. The CDR3 is 11 amino acids. The CDR3 protein is CASSWADTQYF. CDR3 bases: TGTGCCAGCAGTTGGGCAGATACGCAGTATTTT.

This clonotype occurred many times. This chain connects TRBV25-1 to TRBJ2-7; no firm D call. From germline, CDR1 is MGHDK and CDR2 SYGVNS. The CDR3 runs 14 residues. Trimming left V 4 bases short and J 0 bases short, with 10 bases between. CDR3 in DNA: TGTGCCAGCAGTGTTTCAGGCCCCTCCTACGAGCAGTACTTC. Translated: CASSVSGPSYEQYF.

Comment on this clonotype: At one end the junction does not follow the germline gene, possibly because of a read error. The V gene is TRBV7-9, the J gene TRBJ2-7; TRBD1 agrees at 7 bases. Germline CDR1 reads SEHNR; CDR2 reads FQNEAQ (reference sequence). The CDR3 has 14 amino acids. CDR3 bases: TGCGCCAGCAGCCACCCCTGGGACAGTTACGAGCAGTACTTC. It specifies CASSHPWDSYEQYF. Full variable domain (remainder filled in from reference TRBV7-9 and TRBJ2-7): DTGVSQNPRHKITKRGQNVTFRCDPISEHNRLYWYRQTLGQGPEFLTYFQNEAQLEKSRLLSDRFSAERPKGSFSTLEIQRTEQGDSAMYLCASSHPWDSYEQYFGPGTRLTVT.

This chain links TRBV7-6 with TRBJ1-1, with 10 bases matching TRBD1. This CDR3 is built from 15 residues. V shed 5 bases and J 2 bases; nucleotides not matched to a gene: 5. The V gene's germline CDR1 is SGHVS and CDR2 FNYEAQ. The CDR3 DNA reads TGTGCCAGCAGCCCCGGGACAGGGGATAACACTGAAGCTTTCTTT. Translating it yields CASSPGTGDNTEAFF.

The table lists this clonotype with many counts. The chain couples TRBV24-1 to TRBJ2-1; D remains ambiguous. The CDR3 totals 15 residues. V was shortened by 5 bases and J by 4 bases, with 14 bases between the two germline ends. Germline V gene data show CDR1 as KGHDR and CDR2 as SFDVKD. The CDR3, as DNA: TGTGCCACCAGTGCCACTAAAAAGTTATACAATGAGCAGTTCTTC. It encodes CATSATKKLYNEQFF.

The chain employs TRBV7-9 and TRBJ2-2; maybe TRBD1 (6 bases). Germline CDR1 and CDR2: SEHNR and FQNEAQ (reference sequence). The CDR3 loop spans 15 amino acids. V was cut by 4 bases and J by 2 bases, with 11 bases left in between. The CDR3 region is CASSYLGANTGELFF. CDR3 in DNA: TGTGCCAGCAGCTATTTGGGGGCTAACACCGGGGAGCTGTTTTTT.

This clonotype was recorded many times. The rearrangement joins TRBV15 to TRBJ2-3, with TRBD1 matching over 9 bases. Germline assignment: CDR1 LNHNV and CDR2 YYDKDF (reference sequence). CDR3 length: 17 amino acids. V shed 4 bases and J 0 bases; nucleotides not matched to a gene: 8. CDR3 sequence reads: CATSKGQGRGSTDTQYF. CDR3 bases: TGTGCCACCAGCAAGGGACAGGGAAGGGGGAGCACAGATACGCAGTATTTT.

On this clonotype: A read error is possible here, since a much larger clone lies one base away. The genes are TRBV5-1 and TRBJ2-7; no clear D. The V end was cut by 0 bases, the J end by 7 bases, with 11 bases between. CDR1 SGHRS and CDR2 YFSETQ come from the germline V gene. The CDR3 length is 13 residues. This CDR3 reads CASSLVASREQYF. DNA of the CDR3: TGCGCCAGCAGCTTGGTAGCTTCGCGTGAGCAGTACTTC.